The sequence of this TCR beta chain was determined in a study of cytomegalovirus exposure and HLA in healthy donors. Broader study findings: Most TCR beta V segments were productive about 90% or about 30% of the time in an earlier analysis.

Germline loops: CDR1 MDHEN, CDR2 SYDVKM. V was clipped by 6 bases and J by 5 bases; unmatched bases: 6. The CDR3 consists of 13 residues. In the case of this clone: Its antigen is still unknown.

The PCR used 60 Vbeta and 13 Jbeta primers. Assay used: immunoSEQ multiplex PCR; TCRdb lists only in-frame clones, some missing. The table records under 150,000 clones, 75% to 90% of them present only once. This chain links TRBV28 with TRBJ2-7, with 8 bases identical to TRBD2. Sample: PBMCs. This sequence originates from a woman aged 35 to 49 in good health and CMV-seronegative. The CDR3 sequence: CASSLRGGDEQYF. DNA for the CDR3: TGTGCCAGCAGCCTTCGGGGGGGGGACGAGCAGTACTTC.